The rows below give T cell receptor beta chains drawn from one sample of a study of T cell repertoires in cytomegalovirus infection. TCRdb reprocessed the reads via MiXCR and lists one record per CDR3 protein. The data contain roughly 220,000 distinct CDR3 sequences, roughly two fifths of them singletons. Their antigen targets remain unknown. Specimen: CD8+ T cells from cultured PBMCs, collected from culture after CMV antigen stimulation. The receptor set was obtained from a human donor in good health (CMV status not recorded). Some clones in this sample may be carry-over from other donors' samples. CDR3s include the opening cysteine and the closing phenylalanine or tryptophan. D genes are given only for firm matches. Clone sizes are given selectively: once, few, many, or a class where the clone is expanded.

CDR3aa	CDR3nt	abundance	v_gene	j_gene	d_gene
CASSGPLVGDTQYF	TGTGCCAGCAGCGGGCCCCTTGTCGGGGATACGCAGTATTTT	few	TRBV7-9	TRBJ2-3	NA
CASGLSTDRYNEQFF	TGTGCTAGTGGTCTATCCACGGACAGATACAATGAGCAGTTCTTC	few	TRBV12-5	TRBJ2-1	NA
CASSLVGRVGEQFF	TGTGCCAGCAGCTTAGTGGGCAGGGTGGGTGAGCAGTTCTTC	many	TRBV7-2	TRBJ2-1	NA
CASSYFGDSSYEQYF	TGTGCCAGCAGTTACTTTGGGGATAGCTCCTACGAGCAGTACTTC	NA	TRBV6-5	TRBJ2-7	NA
CASSLGADSTDTQYF	TGTGCCAGCAGTTTAGGAGCCGACAGCACAGATACGCAGTATTTT	many	TRBV12-3/TRBV12-4	TRBJ2-3	NA
CASSPGHKFFQYF	TGTGCCAGCAGCCCGGGACATAAGTTCTTTCAGTACTTC	NA	TRBV11-2	TRBJ2-4	NA
CSVQMDRPVPENYGYTF	TGCAGCGTACAGATGGACAGACCAGTACCTGAAAACTATGGCTACACCTTC	few	TRBV29-1	TRBJ1-2	NA
CASSVARQGGSISYNEQFF	TGTGCCAGCAGCGTAGCTCGACAGGGGGGATCGATCTCCTACAATGAGCAGTTCTTC	NA	TRBV9	TRBJ2-1	TRBD1
CSGNVAAEWSDTQYF	TGCAGTGGAAATGTGGCGGCCGAGTGGTCGGATACGCAGTATTTT	NA	TRBV20-1	TRBJ2-3	NA
CASSLLSRYNEQFF	TGTGCCAGCAGTTTACTTTCCAGATACAATGAGCAGTTCTTC	once	TRBV27	TRBJ2-1	NA
CAISEPGLAGGHMDEQFF	TGTGCCATCAGTGAGCCGGGACTAGCGGGGGGGCATATGGATGAGCAGTTCTTC	NA	TRBV10-3	TRBJ2-1	TRBD2
CASSSPTSGRSTDTQYF	TGTGCCAGCAGTTCCCCAACTAGCGGTCGAAGCACAGATACGCAGTATTTT	NA	TRBV27	TRBJ2-3	TRBD2
CSAEGQEETDTQYF	TGCAGTGCAGAGGGCCAGGAGGAGACAGATACGCAGTATTTT	NA	TRBV20-1	TRBJ2-3	NA
CASSLVSGDNYGYTF	TGTGCCAGCAGCTTAGTATCGGGGGACAACTATGGCTACACCTTC	NA	TRBV7-2	TRBJ1-2	NA
CASSQFGEQFF	TGTGCCAGCAGCCAATTCGGTGAGCAGTTCTTC	few	TRBV7-2	TRBJ2-1	NA
CASSSGTSDYTDTQYF	TGTGCCAGCAGCTCCGGGACTAGCGACTACACAGATACGCAGTATTTT	few	TRBV28	TRBJ2-3	TRBD2
CASRELQGSYEQYF	TGTGCCAGCAGGGAACTACAGGGCTCCTACGAGCAGTACTTC	few	TRBV7-8	TRBJ2-7	NA
CASSQDQLVGETQYF	TGTGCCAGCAGCCAAGATCAACTAGTAGGGGAGACCCAGTACTTC	NA	TRBV14	TRBJ2-5	NA
CASSLGPNNEQFF	TGTGCCAGCAGTTTAGGGCCAAACAATGAGCAGTTCTTC	once	TRBV12-3/TRBV12-4	TRBJ2-1	NA
CASTVQGWPDTQYF	TGTGCCAGCACAGTACAGGGTTGGCCAGATACGCAGTATTTT	NA	TRBV2	TRBJ2-3	NA
CASSPPSKIDEQYF	TGTGCCAGCTCACCCCCGTCTAAGATCGACGAGCAGTACTTC	NA	TRBV18	TRBJ2-7	NA
CASSQRIGGTYEQYF	TGTGCCAGCAGTCAGAGGATAGGTGGGACCTACGAGCAGTACTTC	NA	TRBV7-8	TRBJ2-7	NA
CASSLSTGGKNIQYF	TGTGCCAGCAGTCTATCGACAGGGGGGAAAAACATTCAGTACTTC	few	TRBV12-3/TRBV12-4	TRBJ2-4	TRBD1
CASSGTGTDTDTQYF	TGTGCCAGCAGCGGGACTGGGACAGACACAGATACGCAGTATTTT	many	TRBV7-9	TRBJ2-3	NA
CASSLPGQGREQYF	TGTGCCAGCAGTTTACCGGGACAGGGGAGAGAGCAGTACTTC	few	TRBV28	TRBJ2-7	TRBD1
CASSPDRDSYEQYF	TGTGCCAGCAGCCCGGACAGGGACTCCTACGAGCAGTACTTC	few	TRBV5-4	TRBJ2-7	TRBD1
CASSLEAGLGQEGSYEQYF	TGTGCCAGCAGCTTAGAGGCGGGACTAGGTCAAGAGGGCTCCTACGAGCAGTACTTC	NA	TRBV7-6	TRBJ2-7	TRBD2
CASTLTGTMGGVNTEAFF	TGTGCCAGTACCTTAACGGGCACGATGGGCGGAGTGAACACTGAAGCTTTCTTT	NA	TRBV19	TRBJ1-1	NA
CASSPWGQPQHF	TGTGCCAGCAGCCCGTGGGGGCAGCCCCAGCATTTT	NA	TRBV28	TRBJ1-5	NA
CASSPTSGYEQYF	TGTGCCAGCAGTCCCACTAGCGGGTACGAGCAGTACTTC	many	TRBV7-6	TRBJ2-7	TRBD2
CASSIPGSNEKLFF	TGTGCCAGTAGTATCCCCGGGAGTAATGAAAAACTGTTTTTT	few	TRBV19	TRBJ1-4	NA
CASSLGRTASYEQYF	TGTGCCAGCAGTTTAGGGCGGACAGCCTCCTACGAGCAGTACTTC	few	TRBV28	TRBJ2-7	NA
CASSPPGVPYEQYF	TGTGCCAGCAGCCCCCCGGGGGTCCCCTACGAGCAGTACTTC	NA	TRBV12-3/TRBV12-4	TRBJ2-7	NA
CASSLSWGQGENEQFF	TGTGCCAGCAGCTTATCTTGGGGACAGGGGGAGAATGAGCAGTTCTTC	NA	TRBV7-6	TRBJ2-1	TRBD1
CASSASGGKQETQYF	TGTGCCAGCAGCGCTAGCGGGGGAAAACAAGAGACCCAGTACTTC	NA	TRBV9	TRBJ2-5	TRBD2
CASSYGPPEAGPSYNEQFF	TGTGCCAGCAGTTATGGGCCACCAGAGGCGGGGCCTTCCTACAATGAGCAGTTCTTC	NA	TRBV12-3/TRBV12-4	TRBJ2-1	NA
CASRTGNTAAFF	TGCGCCAGCAGAACGGGGAACACTGCAGCTTTCTTT	NA	TRBV5-1	TRBJ1-1	NA
CASSSPRGQHYEQYF	TGTGCCAGCAGTTCACCGAGGGGACAACATTACGAGCAGTACTTC	few	TRBV6-6	TRBJ2-7	NA
CASSLVAGPHNEQFF	TGCGCCAGCAGCTTGGTAGCGGGGCCTCACAATGAGCAGTTCTTC	few	TRBV5-1	TRBJ2-1	TRBD2
CASKSRGPGIGEQYF	TGTGCCAGCAAGTCGAGAGGACCTGGAATTGGCGAGCAGTACTTC	few	TRBV7-9	TRBJ2-7	NA
CASSFKSSSYEQYF	TGTGCCAGCAGTTTCAAGTCCAGCTCCTACGAGCAGTACTTC	NA	TRBV12-3/TRBV12-4	TRBJ2-7	NA
CASSQTVHYEQYF	TGTGCCAGCAGCCAGACAGTCCACTACGAGCAGTACTTC	few	TRBV4-2	TRBJ2-7	NA
CASSGVTSGKTDTQYF	TGTGCCAGCAGCGGAGTGACTAGCGGAAAAACAGATACGCAGTATTTT	NA	TRBV7-3	TRBJ2-3	TRBD2
CSASASGRTPGVSSYNEQFF	TGCAGTGCTTCGGCTAGCGGGAGAACTCCAGGTGTTAGCTCCTACAATGAGCAGTTCTTC	NA	TRBV20-1	TRBJ2-1	TRBD2
CASDSGNTIYF	TGTGCGTCAGATTCTGGAAACACCATATATTTT	few	TRBV6-8	TRBJ1-3	NA
CASSSGPTQGAHPDTQYF	TGTGCCAGCAGCTCAGGTCCAACGCAGGGGGCGCACCCAGATACGCAGTATTTT	few	TRBV7-9	TRBJ2-3	TRBD1
CASSPALGWTEAFF	TGTGCCAGCAGTCCGGCCCTCGGGTGGACTGAAGCTTTCTTT	few	TRBV27	TRBJ1-1	NA
CSAREPPASGRAVKTQYF	TGCAGTGCTAGAGAACCCCCCGCGAGCGGGAGGGCCGTAAAGACCCAGTACTTC	few	TRBV20-1	TRBJ2-5	TRBD2
CASSPTGSGSPLHF	TGTGCCAGCAGTCCAACAGGGAGCGGTTCACCCCTCCACTTT	few	TRBV28	TRBJ1-6	NA
CASSNHRAINEQFF	TGTGCCAGCAGCAACCACCGGGCCATCAATGAGCAGTTCTTC	NA	TRBV7-9	TRBJ2-1	NA
CASQQGAYNEQFF	TGTGCCAGCCAACAGGGGGCCTACAATGAGCAGTTCTTC	NA	TRBV12-3/TRBV12-4	TRBJ2-1	TRBD1
CASSLGTGVQETQYF	TGTGCCAGCAGTTTAGGGACAGGGGTACAAGAGACCCAGTACTTC	NA	TRBV28	TRBJ2-5	TRBD1
CASSFLPGQEGEQYF	TGTGCCAGCAGCTTTTTGCCGGGACAGGAGGGAGAGCAGTACTTC	NA	TRBV11-2	TRBJ2-7	TRBD1
CASSQGPWDTEAFF	TGCGCCAGCAGCCAAGGTCCATGGGACACTGAAGCTTTCTTT	once	TRBV4-1	TRBJ1-1	NA
CASSLAGGNEKLFF	TGCGCCAGCAGCTTGGCGGGGGGCAATGAAAAACTGTTTTTT	few	TRBV5-1	TRBJ1-4	NA
CASRPGQVDYGYTF	TGTGCCAGCAGGCCGGGACAGGTCGACTATGGCTACACCTTC	few	TRBV27	TRBJ1-2	TRBD1
CASRDMGYDEKLFF	TGTGCCAGCAGAGACATGGGGTACGATGAAAAACTGTTTTTT	few	TRBV6-1	TRBJ1-4	NA
CASSLGSGSEQFF	TGCGCCAGCAGCTTGGGCTCGGGGAGTGAGCAGTTCTTC	few	TRBV5-1	TRBJ2-1	NA
CASSPLRGKEEAFF	TGTGCCAGCAGCCCGCTAAGGGGGAAGGAGGAAGCTTTCTTT	NA	TRBV7-8	TRBJ1-1	NA